This T cell receptor beta chain was captured in a study of blood T cell repertoires in COVID-19. Study-wide background: The study drew acute and convalescent COVID-19 samples from the United States, Italy and Spain.

As originally analysed: Reference gene primer amplification gave nucleated cell count estimates. The assay was immunoSEQ multiplex PCR, and TCRdb's table has in-frame clones only and misses some. Clone size and the V and J calls come from that table; the DNA yielded D and trimming. The repertoire includes 120,000 or so clones, about 80% of them detected once, and around 4% sits in the top ten. The clonotype comes from a woman aged 50 to 65 with acute or convalescent COVID-19. The specimen was peripheral blood.

CDR3 region: CAWSPGRASGNTIYF. DNA for the CDR3: TGTGCCTGGAGCCCCGGCAGGGCCTCTGGAAACACCATATATTTT. The rearrangement uses TRBV30 and TRBJ1-3; the D gene is possibly TRBD1 (5 bases). The CDR3 length is 15 residues. The germline gives CDR1 GTSNPN, CDR2 SVGIG (reference sequence). V lost 3 bases, J lost 0 bases, and 12 bases lay in between.